Presented here are 3 T cell receptor beta chains from one specimen sequenced in a study of cytomegalovirus exposure and HLA in healthy donors. Use of 60 Vbeta and 13 Jbeta primers characterized the PCR. TCRdb's table, derived via immunoSEQ multiplex PCR, lists solely in-frame clones and lacks some. The sample holds 180,000 or so clones, roughly a tenth seen once. What was sequenced was PBMCs. All receptors come from a woman in her 30s in good health and CMV-seropositive.

This clone was recorded a few times. The CDR3 loop reads CASSQDPGEVTEAFF. CDR3 nucleotides: TGTGCCAGCAGCCAAGATCCGGGGGAGGTCACTGAAGCTTTCTTT. The genes are TRBV4-2 and TRBJ1-1; the D gene is possibly TRBD1 (5 bases). The CDR3 extends over 15 amino acids. Trimming cost V 0 bases and J 4 bases, with 12 bases left between them. Looked up from germline, CDR1 is LGHNA and CDR2 is YNFKEQ.

This chain links TRBV5-4 with TRBJ2-5; D gene ambiguous. The CDR3 contains 14 residues. Germline V gene sequence: CDR1 SGHNT, CDR2 YYREEE (reference sequence). The ends were cut back, 5 bases at V and 1 base at J, with 12 bases in the middle. The CDR3 sequence is CASRHEVFQETQYF. The CDR3 bases are TGTGCCAGCAGACACGAAGTATTCCAAGAGACCCAGTACTTC.

This clone occurred many times. The V call is TRBV7-3, the J call TRBJ2-5; 11 bases map to TRBD1. V lost 1 base and J lost 4; bases outside the gene matches: 5. This CDR3 spans 16 amino acids. Germline lookup yields CDR1 SGHTA and CDR2 FQGTGA. This CDR3 is CASSLRGGTGGETQYF. DNA of the CDR3: TGTGCCAGCAGCTTAAGAGGCGGGACAGGGGGAGAGACCCAGTACTTC. The variable domain in full, completed from reference TRBV7-3 and TRBJ2-5, reads GAGVSQTPSNKVTEKGKYVELRCDPISGHTALYWYRQSLGQGPEFLIYFQGTGAADDSGLPNDRFFAVRPEGSVSTLKIQRTERGDSAVYLCASSLRGGTGGETQYFGPGTRLLVL.